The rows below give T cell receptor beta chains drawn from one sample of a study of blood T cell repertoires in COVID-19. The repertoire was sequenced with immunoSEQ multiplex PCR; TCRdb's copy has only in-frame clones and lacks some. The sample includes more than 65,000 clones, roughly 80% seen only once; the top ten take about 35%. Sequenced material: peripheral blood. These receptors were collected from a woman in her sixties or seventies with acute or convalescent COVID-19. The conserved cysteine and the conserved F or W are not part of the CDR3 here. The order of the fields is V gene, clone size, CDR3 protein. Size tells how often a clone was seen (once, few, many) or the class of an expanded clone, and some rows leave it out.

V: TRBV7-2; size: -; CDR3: ASSLGPVREQY
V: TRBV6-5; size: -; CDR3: ASSSPGVLGGKLF
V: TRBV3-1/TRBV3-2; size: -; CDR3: ASSQDYATTNTGELF
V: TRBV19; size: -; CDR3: ASCDLNRAGELF
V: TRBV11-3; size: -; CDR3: ASSPTSGHNEQF
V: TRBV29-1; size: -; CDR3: SVVGGRAEQF
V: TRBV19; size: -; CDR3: ASRLQGGPPYQPQH
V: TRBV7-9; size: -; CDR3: ASSGPGTSGRADLYEQY
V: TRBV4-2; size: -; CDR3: ASSQPQGRSDTQY
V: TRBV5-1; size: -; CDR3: ASERRGETQY
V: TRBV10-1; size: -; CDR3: ASSEFGGRSSYEQY
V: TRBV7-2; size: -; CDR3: ASSSQQGGEQY
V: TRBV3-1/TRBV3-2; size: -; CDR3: ASSQDLIYGYT
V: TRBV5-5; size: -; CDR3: ASSLIAEGDTQY
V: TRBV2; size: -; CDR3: ASSATGRNNGYT
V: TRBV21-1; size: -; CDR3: ASPRGEANEKLF
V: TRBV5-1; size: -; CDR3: ASSLPSHGSRSTEAF
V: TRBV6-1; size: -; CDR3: ASSDRQRYNEQF
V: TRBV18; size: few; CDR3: ASSPVTGRGLIYGYT
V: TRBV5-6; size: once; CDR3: ASSLDQAGGEEQY
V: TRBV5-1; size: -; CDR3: ASSIASGSTHEQF
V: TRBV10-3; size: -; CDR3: AISKTSADTQY
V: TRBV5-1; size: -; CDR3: ASSLSGTGGMNTEAF
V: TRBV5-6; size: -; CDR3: ASSLALAGGTYNEQF
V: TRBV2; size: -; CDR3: ASSQGLYGYT
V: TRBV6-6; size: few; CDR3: ASSSQGGENQPQH
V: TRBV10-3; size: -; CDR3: AISGAYEQY
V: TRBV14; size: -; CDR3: ASSLRLAGEETQY
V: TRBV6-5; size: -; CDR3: ASRKTGMNEQF
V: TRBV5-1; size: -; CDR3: ASSTRQSEKLF
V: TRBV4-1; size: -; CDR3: ASSQGRGAITDTQY
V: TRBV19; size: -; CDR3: ASKNTGYYGYT
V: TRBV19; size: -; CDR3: ATSPGWHTEAF
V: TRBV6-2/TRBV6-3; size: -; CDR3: ASSSLSNYGYT
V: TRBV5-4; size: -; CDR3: ASSGQKQGYEQY
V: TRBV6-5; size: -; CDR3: ASSPDRENTEAF
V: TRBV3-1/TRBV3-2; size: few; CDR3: ASSQALGYT
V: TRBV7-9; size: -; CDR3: ASSPRVVDTQY
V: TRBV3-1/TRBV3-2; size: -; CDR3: ASSQTYGAGNTIY
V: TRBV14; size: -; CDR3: ASSRIPGTSGSDYEQY
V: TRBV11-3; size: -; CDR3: ASSSPYEQY
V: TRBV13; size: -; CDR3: ASSSPTRNPYEQY
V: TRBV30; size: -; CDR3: AWSSGLARGGLKF
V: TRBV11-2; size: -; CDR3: ASSLVRGNYGYT
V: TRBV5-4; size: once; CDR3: ASSLRQGALNEQF
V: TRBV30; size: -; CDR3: AWSVHDWGQATYNNQPQH
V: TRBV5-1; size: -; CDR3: ASSFTSGTFVRAGELF
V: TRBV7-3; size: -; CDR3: ASSLLRRDRGNEQF
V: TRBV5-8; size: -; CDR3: ASSGEDRVVGEQY
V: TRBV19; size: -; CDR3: ASSPLPGQGATQPQH
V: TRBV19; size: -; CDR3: ASTQTSGSIGELF
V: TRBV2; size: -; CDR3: ASSADRGSPT
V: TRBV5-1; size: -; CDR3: ASSFGQGRETQY
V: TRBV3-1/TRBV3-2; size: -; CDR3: ASSQLAQKETQY
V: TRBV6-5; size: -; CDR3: ASIIRAGMYNEQF
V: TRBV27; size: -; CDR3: ASSPRRIQETQY
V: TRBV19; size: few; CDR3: ASTSGGGSEKLF
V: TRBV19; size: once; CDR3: ASCPRGGVTGELF
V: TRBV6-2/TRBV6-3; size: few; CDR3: ASSSLLAGGYTQY